The rows below give T cell receptor beta chains drawn from one sample of a study of T cell repertoires in cytomegalovirus infection. From the reads, TCRdb called clonotypes with MiXCR, one entry per CDR3 protein. The repertoire holds about 330,000 distinct CDR3 sequences, with just under 35% as singletons. Their antigen targets remain unknown. The specimen comprised cultured PBMCs, sampled from culture after CMV antigen stimulation. The receptors derive from a human donor in good health (CMV status not recorded). Some clones in this sample may be carry-over from other donors' samples. CDR3s leave out the opening cysteine and the closing phenylalanine or tryptophan. The D gene is left open where the match is weak. Size tells how often a clone was seen (once, few, many) or the class of an expanded clone, and some rows leave it out.

V gene	J gene	clone size	D gene	CDR3 protein
TRBV2	TRBJ2-1	few	.	ASSSMGRRMRQF
TRBV19	TRBJ2-3	.	.	ASLSEALSTDTQY
TRBV4-1	TRBJ1-2	.	.	ASSHTWGYYGYT
TRBV7-2	TRBJ2-1	.	TRBD2	ASSTGLAKRNEQF
TRBV19	TRBJ2-1	few	TRBD2	AITIAGGYNEQF
TRBV20-1	TRBJ1-5	.	.	SATQFKANQPQH
TRBV4-3	TRBJ2-4	.	.	ASSQEIAKNIQY
TRBV4-1	TRBJ2-3	.	TRBD1	ASSQGTGFFQDTQY
TRBV19	TRBJ1-5	.	TRBD1	AIGTGADQPQH
TRBV24-1	TRBJ2-1	.	.	ATSDPAVDNEQF
TRBV6-2/TRBV6-3	TRBJ2-7	few	.	ASSYFHTGYEQY
TRBV4-1	TRBJ2-5	few	.	ASSQDWPKPGTQY
TRBV6-2/TRBV6-3	TRBJ1-2	.	.	ASSITRSGDYGYT
TRBV7-2	TRBJ2-7	.	.	ASSTNSGTNSYEQY
TRBV6-2/TRBV6-3	TRBJ1-1	.	.	ASSAPSGKLNTEAF